A single TCR beta chain is shown here with its context. As handled by the study authors: Reference gene primer amplification yielded estimated nucleated cell counts. Profiled with immunoSEQ multiplex PCR; TCRdb holds only in-frame clones, not every one. V, J and clone size are those of that table, while D and trimming were read from the DNA. The table has 150,000 or so clones, around 85% seen once. This record belongs to a study of blood T cell repertoires in COVID-19. Trimming took off 5 bases at V and 0 bases at J, with 14 bases between the two ends. This CDR3 contains 16 residues. Per germline, CDR1 SEHNR and CDR2 FQNEAQ (reference sequence).

The chain combines TRBV7-9 with TRBJ1-5, with a weak D call TRBD1 (5 bases). The material sequenced was peripheral blood. The TCR sequence derives from a woman aged 70 to 79 with acute or convalescent COVID-19. CDR3 in DNA: TGTGCCAGCAGCCGTGACAGCGTCTATAGCAATCAGCCCCAGCATTTT. Amino acid sequence: CASSRDSVYSNQPQHF.